The rows below give T cell receptor beta chains drawn from one sample of a study of blood T cell repertoires in COVID-19. The data were produced by immunoSEQ multiplex PCR, yet TCRdb's version contains in-frame clones alone and is incomplete. The data show 320,000 or so clones, about nine tenths seen once. Sequencing used PBMCs or T cells enriched from blood (not recorded which). The receptor set was obtained from a man between 60 and 75 years old who had recovered from COVID-19. Each CDR3 is given with its conserved first and last residue. Fields, in order: J gene, D gene, V gene, clone size, CDR3 protein, CDR3 DNA. A D gene is named only where the DNA matches it firmly. The size field is filled for only some rows; it gives once, few, many or a size class.

TRBJ2-1,NA,TRBV9,once,CASSPLGSYNEQFF,TGTGCCAGCAGCCCCCTCGGTTCCTACAATGAGCAGTTCTTC
TRBJ1-5,TRBD1,TRBV19,NA,CASSIDRGLNQPQHF,TGTGCCAGTAGTATCGACAGGGGCCTAAATCAGCCCCAGCATTTT
TRBJ1-1,NA,TRBV18,NA,CASSPIVNTEAFF,TGTGCCAGCTCACCAATCGTGAACACTGAAGCTTTCTTT
TRBJ1-4,TRBD1,TRBV5-4,NA,CASSLVGTGELFF,TGTGCCAGCAGCTTGGTAGGGACAGGGGAACTGTTTTTT
TRBJ1-1,TRBD1,TRBV28,NA,CASSLGAQGARTEAFF,TGTGCCAGCAGTTTAGGCGCTCAGGGGGCTCGCACTGAAGCTTTCTTT
TRBJ1-1,NA,TRBV30,NA,CAWRGEGYTEAFF,TGTGCCTGGCGAGGGGAGGGGTACACTGAAGCTTTCTTT
TRBJ1-2,TRBD1,TRBV28,NA,CASSPFSRDSYGYTF,TGTGCCAGCAGTCCGTTCAGCCGGGACAGCTATGGCTACACCTTC
TRBJ2-5,NA,TRBV7-7,NA,CASSLGLTQETQYF,TGTGCTAGCAGCTTAGGGCTTACCCAAGAGACCCAGTACTTC
TRBJ1-3,NA,TRBV18,NA,CASYWGTPSSGNTIYF,TGTGCCAGCTACTGGGGCACTCCATCCTCTGGAAACACCATATATTTT
TRBJ2-3,NA,TRBV5-4,NA,CASSRTGSSTDTQYF,TGTGCCAGCAGTCGAACAGGGTCTAGCACAGATACGCAGTATTTT
TRBJ1-5,TRBD1,TRBV30,NA,CAWGRDRGPLAQPQHF,TGTGCCTGGGGGCGGGACAGGGGGCCTCTGGCTCAGCCCCAGCATTTT
TRBJ2-7,TRBD2,TRBV7-2,NA,CASSLVAGGSSYEQYF,TGTGCCAGCAGCTTAGTAGCGGGAGGGTCATCCTACGAGCAGTACTTC
TRBJ1-2,NA,TRBV2,NA,CASSEVGRNYGYTF,TGTGCCAGCAGTGAAGTTGGCAGAAACTATGGCTACACCTTC
TRBJ2-7,NA,TRBV6-1,few,CASSEAEASRHF,TGTGCCAGCAGTGAAGCGGAGGCTAGTAGGCACTTC
TRBJ1-1,NA,TRBV19,NA,CASSSRQREAFF,TGTGCCAGTAGTAGTCGACAGAGGGAAGCTTTCTTT
TRBJ1-4,TRBD1,TRBV10-1,NA,CASSESGQDNEKLFF,TGCGCCAGCAGTGAGTCGGGACAGGATAATGAAAAACTGTTTTTT
TRBJ2-1,NA,TRBV3-1/TRBV3-2,NA,CASSPRAPYNEQFF,TGTGCCAGCAGCCCGAGGGCCCCTTACAATGAGCAGTTCTTC
TRBJ2-1,NA,TRBV28,NA,CASSLPFINEQFF,TGTGCCAGCAGTTTACCGTTTATCAATGAGCAGTTCTTC
TRBJ1-5,TRBD1,TRBV18,NA,CASSPKQGAGNQPQHF,TGTGCCAGCTCACCAAAGCAGGGGGCTGGCAATCAGCCCCAGCATTTT
TRBJ2-7,TRBD2,TRBV6-2/TRBV6-3,NA,CASSPRLAVSYEQYF,TGTGCCAGCAGCCCAAGACTAGCGGTCTCCTACGAGCAGTACTTC
TRBJ2-7,TRBD2,TRBV11-2,NA,CASSLSGRYEQYF,TGTGCCAGCAGCTTGTCCGGGAGGTACGAGCAGTACTTC
TRBJ2-3,TRBD2,TRBV5-1,NA,CASSPRSSGTTDTQYF,TGCGCCAGCAGCCCAAGATCTAGCGGGACCACAGATACGCAGTATTTT
TRBJ1-5,TRBD1,TRBV24-1,NA,CATRGQGINQPQHF,TGTGCCACCAGGGGACAGGGGATTAATCAGCCCCAGCATTTT
TRBJ1-4,TRBD1,TRBV28,NA,CASSRTGGNEKLFF,TGTGCCAGCAGCCGAACAGGGGGCAATGAAAAACTGTTTTTT
TRBJ2-5,TRBD2,TRBV7-2,NA,CASSWDWTSGGQETQYF,TGTGCCAGCAGCTGGGATTGGACTAGCGGGGGCCAAGAGACCCAGTACTTC
TRBJ2-3,TRBD2,TRBV3-1/TRBV3-2,few,CASSQASGTDTQYF,TGTGCCAGCAGCCAAGCTAGCGGGACAGATACGCAGTATTTT
TRBJ1-5,NA,TRBV21-1,NA,CASSKPGQDQQPQHF,TGTGCCAGCAGCAAACCGGGACAGGACCAGCAGCCCCAGCATTTT
TRBJ1-6,NA,TRBV9,NA,CASSDRNNSPLHF,TGTGCCAGCAGCGACAGAAATAATTCACCCCTCCACTTT
TRBJ2-2,TRBD1,TRBV6-6,NA,CASSYSTGHTGELFF,TGTGCCAGCAGTTACTCGACAGGGCACACCGGGGAGCTGTTTTTT
TRBJ1-2,TRBD1,TRBV28,NA,CASSLWGTGDRIGGYTF,TGTGCCAGCAGTTTATGGGGAACAGGGGACAGGATAGGAGGCTACACCTTC
TRBJ1-1,NA,TRBV19,NA,CASSIAGLLNTEAFF,TGTGCCAGTAGTATAGCGGGACTCTTGAACACTGAAGCTTTCTTT
TRBJ2-7,TRBD2,TRBV5-4,few,CASSLGTSSSYEQYF,TGTGCCAGCAGCTTGGGGACTAGTTCTTCCTACGAGCAGTACTTC
TRBJ2-7,NA,TRBV7-9,NA,CASLRTGAYEQYF,TGTGCCAGCCTTAGGACTGGGGCCTACGAGCAGTACTTC
TRBJ1-1,NA,TRBV7-9,NA,CASSPNRANTEAFF,TGTGCCAGCAGCCCCAACAGGGCGAACACTGAAGCTTTCTTT